These T cell receptor beta chains were read from a single sample in a study of shared clonotypes between healthy human individuals. Sequencing used immunoSEQ multiplex PCR; TCRdb keeps in-frame clones, though not all of them. The table includes hundreds of thousands of clones, about 96% detected once. The sequenced material came from memory CD8+ T cells sorted from blood. The receptors derive from a man aged 25-40 years in good health. The CDR3 runs from the conserved cysteine through the conserved F or W. D genes are given only for firm matches. Size is omitted from some rows. Given values are once, few, many or a class for expanded clones.

j_gene,v_gene,d_gene,len,abundance,CDR3aa,CDR3nt
TRBJ1-2,TRBV27,-,14,-,CASSLSPASYGYTF,TGTGCCAGCAGTTTATCGCCAGCTTCCTATGGCTACACCTTC
TRBJ2-7,TRBV6-6,TRBD2,14,-,CASSYSAGAYEQYF,TGTGCCAGCAGTTATTCCGCGGGAGCCTACGAGCAGTACTTC
TRBJ2-2,TRBV27,-,11,-,CASSFTGELFF,TGTGCCAGCAGTTTCACCGGGGAGCTGTTTTTT
TRBJ1-2,TRBV5-3,-,15,-,CARRLNRSRIKGYTF,TGTGCCAGAAGACTGAACCGGTCCCGGATAAAAGGCTACACCTTC
TRBJ2-5,TRBV30,-,15,-,CAWGPGHSPGATQYF,TGTGCCTGGGGTCCCGGGCACTCGCCTGGGGCGACCCAGTACTTC
TRBJ2-3,TRBV4-2,TRBD2,15,-,CASSQGLAGWDTQYF,TGTGCCAGCAGCCAAGGACTAGCGGGTTGGGATACGCAGTATTTT
TRBJ2-6,TRBV10-3,-,18,-,CAISEGTGSNSGANVLTF,TGTGCCATCAGTGAGGGAACAGGTTCTAACTCTGGGGCCAACGTCCTGACTTTC
TRBJ1-5,TRBV19,-,16,-,CASSQEEGYSNQPQHF,TGTGCCAGTAGTCAAGAGGAGGGTTATAGCAATCAGCCCCAGCATTTT
TRBJ2-7,TRBV9,TRBD2,16,-,CASSVAPGRAGYEQYF,TGTGCCAGCAGCGTAGCTCCCGGGAGGGCCGGGTACGAGCAGTACTTC
TRBJ2-7,TRBV18,-,15,once,CASSPTPLVSREQYF,TGTGCCAGCTCACCGACTCCCTTGGTCTCCCGCGAGCAGTACTTC
TRBJ2-7,TRBV19,TRBD2,15,-,CASSIVAGGPYEQYF,TGTGCCAGTAGTATAGTAGCGGGAGGTCCCTACGAGCAGTACTTC
TRBJ2-4,TRBV18,-,15,-,CASSPSPGGKNIQYF,TGTGCCAGCTCACCTAGCCCCGGAGGGAAAAACATTCAGTACTTC
TRBJ2-3,TRBV5-1,TRBD2,16,-,CASSFGLAGDTDTQYF,TGCGCCAGCAGCTTTGGGCTAGCGGGGGACACAGATACGCAGTATTTT
TRBJ2-1,TRBV11-2,-,13,-,CASSPVREHEQFF,TGTGCCAGCAGCCCAGTCCGGGAGCATGAGCAGTTCTTC
TRBJ1-5,TRBV7-6,-,15,-,CASNPNEVSNQPQHF,TGTGCCAGCAACCCTAACGAGGTTAGCAATCAGCCCCAGCATTTT
TRBJ2-1,TRBV7-2,TRBD2,14,-,CASSLAGGASVQFF,TGTGCCAGCAGCTTAGCCGGGGGGGCTAGCGTGCAGTTCTTC
TRBJ2-7,TRBV13,-,14,-,CASSAGTAGYEQYF,TGTGCCAGCAGCGCCGGGACTGCAGGGTACGAGCAGTACTTC
TRBJ2-2,TRBV7-9,TRBD1,17,once,CASSLKGGQGNTGELFF,TGTGCCAGCAGCTTAAAGGGGGGACAGGGAAACACCGGGGAGCTGTTTTTT
TRBJ2-7,TRBV6-5,TRBD1,13,-,CASSSRGTVEQYF,TGTGCCAGCAGTTCCAGGGGGACGGTCGAGCAGTACTTC
TRBJ2-7,TRBV29-1,-,11,-,CSVFTNYEQYF,TGCAGCGTTTTTACAAACTACGAGCAGTACTTC
TRBJ1-1,TRBV15,-,13,-,CATSRTVNTEAFF,TGTGCCACCAGCAGAACAGTGAACACTGAAGCTTTCTTT
TRBJ2-7,TRBV27,-,13,-,CASSSGRSYEQYF,TGTGCCAGCAGTTCCGGCAGGTCCTACGAGCAGTACTTC
TRBJ2-7,TRBV19,TRBD2,15,-,CASRGTSGRPDEQYF,TGTGCCAGTAGGGGGACTAGCGGGAGGCCAGATGAGCAGTACTTC
TRBJ2-7,TRBV6-1,-,10,once,CASTMYEQYF,TGTGCCAGCACTATGTACGAGCAGTACTTC
TRBJ2-2,TRBV2,-,12,-,CASTRDTGELFF,TGTGCCAGCACCAGAGACACCGGGGAGCTGTTTTTT
TRBJ2-2,TRBV10-3,-,13,-,CAIRPGRGGELFF,TGTGCCATCAGGCCCGGTAGGGGCGGGGAGCTGTTTTTT
TRBJ1-2,TRBV29-1,TRBD1,12,-,CSGTGLNYGYTF,TGCAGCGGGACAGGTCTTAACTATGGCTACACCTTC
TRBJ1-3,TRBV18,-,14,-,CASSPYGYGNTIYF,TGTGCCAGCTCACCTTACGGGTACGGAAACACCATATATTTT
TRBJ2-1,TRBV5-1,TRBD2,15,-,CASSGLARSYNEQFF,TGCGCCAGCAGCGGACTAGCGCGATCCTACAATGAGCAGTTCTTC
TRBJ2-2,TRBV7-2,TRBD2,15,once,CASSFSSGSTGELFF,TGTGCCAGCAGCTTTTCGAGCGGGAGCACCGGGGAGCTGTTTTTT
TRBJ2-2,TRBV6-4,-,13,-,CASSLQNSGELFF,TGTGCCAGCAGTTTACAGAATTCCGGGGAGCTGTTTTTT
TRBJ2-3,TRBV5-8,-,15,-,CASSLSSGSTDTQYF,TGTGCCAGCAGCTTGTCCAGCGGTAGCACAGATACGCAGTATTTT
TRBJ2-1,TRBV2,-,16,-,CASSERGPRAYNEQFF,TGTGCCAGCAGTGAAAGGGGCCCGCGGGCCTACAATGAGCAGTTCTTC
TRBJ1-3,TRBV6-5,-,14,-,CASSSGGSGNTIYF,TGTGCCAGCAGTTCCGGGGGTTCCGGAAACACCATATATTTT